There are many counts of the clone carrying this T cell receptor (beta chain). Unique molecular identifier tags were affixed to discrete cDNA molecules. TCRdb analysed the 5' RACE reads with MiXCR anew, one entry per CDR3 protein. Seen here are 65,000 to 95,000 distinct CDR3 sequences, about 5% observed once, and the top ten hold less than 9.5%. The data are from a study of early T cells in non-severe SARS-CoV-2 infection. This receptor was taken from an adult who was a healthcare worker with PCR-confirmed SARS-CoV-2 infection or an uninfected control (not recorded which). The sample consisted of whole blood, taken at baseline.

CDR3 sequence reads: CASSGGGIDINEQFF. CDR3 DNA sequence: TGCGCCAGCAGTGGGGGCGGGATAGACATTAATGAGCAGTTCTTC. This chain connects TRBV10-2 to TRBJ2-1; D is possibly TRBD2 (6 bases). There are 15 residues in the CDR3. CDR1 WSHSY and CDR2 SAAADI come from the germline V gene. The V and J ends lost 4 bases and 7 bases respectively, with 17 bases between them.